These T cell receptor beta chains were read from a single sample in a study of shared clonotypes between healthy human individuals. The assay was immunoSEQ multiplex PCR, and TCRdb's table has in-frame clones only and misses some. The repertoire holds about half a million clones, with more than 65% as singletons. The sequenced sample was PBMCs. These receptors originate from a woman between 35 and 50 years old in good health. Some clones in this sample may be carry-over from other donors' samples. The CDR3 runs from the conserved cysteine through the conserved F or W. Not all rows give a size; the values are once, few, many and, for expanded clones, a class.

size | J | V | CDR3
. | TRBJ1-1 | TRBV5-1 | CASSSGTPNTEAFF
many | TRBJ1-1 | TRBV28 | CASSFGVKNFF
. | TRBJ2-5 | TRBV29-1 | CSASDRNQETQYF
. | . | TRBV14 | CASSQGVIPYEQYF
. | TRBJ2-7 | TRBV5-1 | CASSLVLADFTYEQYF
once | TRBJ1-4 | TRBV10-2 | CASSEAAHRGSGEKLFF
. | TRBJ2-2 | TRBV28 | CASSFRPGELFF
. | TRBJ1-1 | TRBV7-9 | CASSLGRANTEAFF
. | TRBJ2-2 | TRBV5-1 | CASSIDTNTGELFF
. | TRBJ1-2 | TRBV6-1 | CASSEIPGQPMYGYTF
. | TRBJ2-2 | TRBV6-5 | CASSYDRGSGELFF
. | TRBJ2-7 | TRBV19 | CASSISSQPSYEQYF
. | TRBJ2-7 | TRBV28 | CASISVAGAYEQYF
. | TRBJ1-4 | TRBV5-1 | CASSAAGTGEKLFF
. | TRBJ2-1 | TRBV11-3 | CASSLTVWNEQFF
. | TRBJ2-6 | TRBV5-1 | CASSFGPLSGANVLTF
. | TRBJ2-1 | TRBV29-1 | CSVPDPRGANEQFF
. | TRBJ1-5 | TRBV7-2 | CASSPTVNQPQHF
. | TRBJ1-2 | TRBV10-3 | CAISRKTVNYGYTF
. | TRBJ2-7 | TRBV7-6 | CASSLGQSGLAGYEQYF
once | TRBJ1-1 | TRBV6-5 | CASSYGAHTEAFF
. | TRBJ2-2 | TRBV18 | CASSPPVRDTGELFF
. | TRBJ2-7 | TRBV7-3 | CASSLAGHYEQYF
. | TRBJ1-2 | TRBV6-1 | CASSRSALLNYGYTF
. | TRBJ1-2 | TRBV5-1 | CASSPVVQGAVGYTF
. | TRBJ2-1 | TRBV5-1 | CASSPDPSSYNEQFF
. | TRBJ1-3 | TRBV6-1 | CASRMGHTIYF
once | TRBJ1-3 | TRBV30 | CACHSSSGNTIYF
once | TRBJ2-7 | TRBV20-1 | CSVQHSYEQYF
. | TRBJ2-7 | TRBV18 | CASSRGQESSYEQYF
. | TRBJ1-2 | TRBV7-2 | CASSTDGSLYGYTF